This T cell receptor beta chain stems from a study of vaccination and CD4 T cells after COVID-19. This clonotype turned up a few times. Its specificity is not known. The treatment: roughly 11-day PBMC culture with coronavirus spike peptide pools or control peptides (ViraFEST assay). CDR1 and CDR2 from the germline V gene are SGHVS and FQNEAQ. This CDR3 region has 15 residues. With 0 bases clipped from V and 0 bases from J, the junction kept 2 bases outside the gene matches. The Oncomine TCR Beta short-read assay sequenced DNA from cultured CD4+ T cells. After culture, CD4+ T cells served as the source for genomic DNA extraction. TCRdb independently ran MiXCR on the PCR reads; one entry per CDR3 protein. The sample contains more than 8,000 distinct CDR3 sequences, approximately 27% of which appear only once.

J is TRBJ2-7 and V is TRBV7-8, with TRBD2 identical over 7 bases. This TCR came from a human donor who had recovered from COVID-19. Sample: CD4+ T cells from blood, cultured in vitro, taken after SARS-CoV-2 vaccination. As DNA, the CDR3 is TGTGCCAGCAGCTTAGCGGGCGGGAGCTCCTACGAGCAGTACTTC. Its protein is CASSLAGGSSYEQYF. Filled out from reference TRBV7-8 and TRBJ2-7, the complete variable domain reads GAGVSQSPRYKVAKRGQDVALRCDPISGHVSLFWYQQALGQGPEFLTYFQNEAQLDKSGLPSDRFFAERPEGSVSTLKIQRTQQEDSAVYLCASSLAGGSSYEQYFGPGTRLTVT.